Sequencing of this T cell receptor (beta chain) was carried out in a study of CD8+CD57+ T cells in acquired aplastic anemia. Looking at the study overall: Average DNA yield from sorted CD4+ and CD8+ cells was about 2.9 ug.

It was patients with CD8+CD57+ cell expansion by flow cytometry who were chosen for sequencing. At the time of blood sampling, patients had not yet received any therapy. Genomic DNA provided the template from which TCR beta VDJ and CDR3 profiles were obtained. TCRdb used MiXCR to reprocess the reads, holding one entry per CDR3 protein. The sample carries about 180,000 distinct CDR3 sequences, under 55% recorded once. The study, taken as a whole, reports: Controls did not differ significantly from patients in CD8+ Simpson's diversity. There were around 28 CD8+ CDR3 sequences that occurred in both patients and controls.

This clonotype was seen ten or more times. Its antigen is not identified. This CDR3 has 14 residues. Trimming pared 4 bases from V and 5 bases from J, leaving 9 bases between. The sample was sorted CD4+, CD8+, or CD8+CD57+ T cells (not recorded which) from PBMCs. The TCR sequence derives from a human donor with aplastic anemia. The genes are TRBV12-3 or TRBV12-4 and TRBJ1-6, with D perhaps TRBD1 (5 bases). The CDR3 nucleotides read TGTGCCAGCAGTTCGACAGTAAATAATTCACCCCTCCACTTT. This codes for CASSSTVNNSPLHF.